These T cell receptor beta chains were read from a single sample in a study of T cell responses to AZD1222 COVID-19 vaccine. Only in-frame clones appear in the TCRdb table, and some are missing; sequencing was by immunoSEQ multiplex PCR. The sample has about 150,000 clones, about 92% seen once. The specimen was peripheral blood, collected on day 0 of AZD1222 vaccination. These receptors came from an adult in good health. Each CDR3 is given with its conserved first and last residue. The D gene is left open where the match is weak. Clone size is stated in some rows and not others, as once, few, many or a class when expanded.

TRBJ2-7,-,-,TRBV7-9,16,CASSDSFAGEGYEQYF,TGTGCCAGCAGCGATAGTTTTGCAGGGGAGGGCTACGAGCAGTACTTC
TRBJ2-5,TRBD2,-,TRBV3-1/TRBV3-2,17,CASSQKSLAGKLETQYF,TGTGCCAGCAGCCAAAAGTCCCTAGCGGGAAAGTTAGAGACCCAGTACTTC
TRBJ2-1,TRBD2,-,TRBV6-1,19,CASSEALLWLAGEYNEQFF,TGTGCCAGCAGTGAAGCGCTTCTTTGGCTAGCGGGGGAGTACAATGAGCAGTTCTTC
TRBJ2-7,TRBD1,-,TRBV7-9,12,CASGQGLYEQYF,TGTGCCAGCGGACAGGGGCTCTACGAGCAGTACTTC
TRBJ1-4,TRBD1,-,TRBV5-1,14,CASSPTGDFEKLFF,TGCGCCAGCAGCCCAACAGGGGATTTTGAAAAACTGTTTTTT
TRBJ2-7,TRBD2,once,TRBV3-1/TRBV3-2,17,CASSRYRLAGGSHEQYF,TGTGCCAGCAGCCGATATCGACTAGCGGGAGGTTCACACGAGCAGTACTTC
TRBJ1-3,-,-,TRBV13,15,CASSTPRVAGNTIYF,TGTGCCAGCAGCACCCCCAGGGTAGCTGGAAACACCATATATTTT
TRBJ2-7,-,-,TRBV5-4,14,CASSLVDNIHEQYF,TGTGCCAGCAGCTTGGTCGATAACATCCACGAGCAGTACTTC
TRBJ2-1,-,-,TRBV7-3,15,CASSLKYGEQAEQFF,TGTGCCAGCAGCTTAAAGTACGGGGAGCAGGCTGAGCAGTTCTTC
TRBJ2-3,-,-,TRBV15,15,CATSRGTGYADTQYF,TGTGCCACCAGCAGAGGTACCGGGTACGCAGATACGCAGTATTTT
TRBJ2-5,-,-,TRBV6-5,13,CASSRPGRETQYF,TGTGCCAGCAGTAGACCGGGTCGAGAGACCCAGTACTTC
TRBJ1-6,-,-,TRBV6-4,13,CASRRDFNSPLHF,TGTGCCAGCAGGCGGGATTTTAATTCACCCCTCCACTTT
TRBJ1-2,-,once,TRBV19,15,CASSSRDNLLGGYTF,TGTGCCAGTAGTTCGCGGGACAACTTGTTGGGTGGCTACACCTTC
TRBJ2-1,-,-,TRBV13,15,CASSLKGLHSNEQFF,TGTGCCAGCAGCTTAAAGGGACTCCATTCGAATGAGCAGTTCTTC
TRBJ2-7,TRBD2,-,TRBV5-1,15,CASSLGGRALDEQYF,TGCGCCAGCAGCTTGGGAGGGAGGGCCCTCGACGAGCAGTACTTC
TRBJ1-4,-,-,TRBV5-1,15,CASSLAGALGEKLFF,TGCGCCAGCAGCTTGGCAGGGGCGTTGGGAGAAAAACTGTTTTTT
TRBJ2-2,-,once,TRBV4-1,17,CASSQVLAHLNTGELFF,TGCGCCAGCAGCCAAGTACTAGCCCACCTGAACACCGGGGAGCTGTTTTTT
TRBJ1-1,-,once,TRBV2,14,CASSREKGGTEAFF,TGTGCCAGCAGTCGAGAGAAGGGGGGGACTGAAGCTTTCTTT
TRBJ2-5,-,once,TRBV18,11,CASSLQETQYF,TGTGCCAGCTCACTTCAAGAGACCCAGTACTTC
TRBJ2-1,TRBD2,-,TRBV14,18,CASSQDLFRSGRENEQFF,TGTGCCAGCAGCCAAGATCTGTTTAGAAGCGGGAGGGAGAATGAGCAGTTCTTC
TRBJ1-2,TRBD1,once,TRBV5-6,16,CASSPGTGTTNYGYTF,TGTGCCAGCAGCCCGGGGACAGGAACGACTAACTATGGCTACACCTTC
TRBJ2-2,TRBD1,-,TRBV7-9,17,CASSTTGTGIKAGELFF,TGTGCCAGCAGTACTACCGGGACAGGGATCAAGGCCGGGGAGCTGTTTTTT
TRBJ1-1,TRBD1,-,TRBV27,13,CASSTQTGSEAFF,TGTGCCAGCAGTACCCAGACAGGGTCTGAAGCTTTCTTT
TRBJ1-5,-,-,TRBV14,14,CASSQVHSNQPQHF,TGTGCCAGCAGCCAAGTACATAGCAATCAGCCCCAGCATTTT
TRBJ2-5,-,-,TRBV29-1,12,CSGGVGSGTQYF,TGCAGCGGAGGGGTCGGTTCGGGGACCCAGTACTTC